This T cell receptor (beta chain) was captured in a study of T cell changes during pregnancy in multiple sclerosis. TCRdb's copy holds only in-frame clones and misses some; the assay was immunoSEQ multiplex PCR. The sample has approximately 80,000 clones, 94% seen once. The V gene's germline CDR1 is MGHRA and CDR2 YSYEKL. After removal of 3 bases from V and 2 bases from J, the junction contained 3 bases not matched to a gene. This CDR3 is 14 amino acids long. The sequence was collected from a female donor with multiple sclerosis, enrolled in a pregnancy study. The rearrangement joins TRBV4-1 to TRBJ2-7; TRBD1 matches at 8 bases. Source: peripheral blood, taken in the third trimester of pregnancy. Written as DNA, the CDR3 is TGCGCCAGCAGCCATCGACAGGGGACCTACGAGCAGTACTTC. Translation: CASSHRQGTYEQYF.